The 25 T cell receptor beta chains below were found in one sample sequenced in a study of vaccination effects on CD4 cells after COVID-19. Antigen-specific CD4+ T cells were first expanded with viral peptide pools by the ViraFEST assay and only then sequenced. It was after approximately 11 days of culture that CD4+ T cells were isolated. Of the BNT162b2 and mRNA-1273 vaccines, participants received two doses of one or the other. Only in-frame clones appear in the TCRdb table, and some are missing; sequencing was by immunoSEQ multiplex PCR. The sample records 20,000 to 25,000 clones, about four fifths being singletons. The antigens for these receptors are not known. Sequences were derived from CD4+ T cells from PBMCs cultured with SARS-CoV-2 spike peptides, sampled after COVID-19 vaccination. These receptors were taken from a human donor who received a COVID-19 vaccine. Some clones in this sample may be carry-over from other donors' samples.

This clone is medium-sized by share. The chain has TRBV12-3 or TRBV12-4 and TRBJ1-2, with D possibly TRBD1 on 5 matching bases. CDR3 length equals 12 residues. V gave up 4 bases and J gave up 8 bases, with 11 bases separating them. Here the CDR3 reads CASSSGGVGYTF. CDR3 nucleotide sequence: TGTGCCAGCAGTTCAGGAGGGGTCGGCTACACCTTC.

The CDR3 here is CASSPPTSTDTQYF. Here the CDR3 DNA reads TGTGCCAGCTCACCACCCACCTCCACAGATACGCAGTATTTT. V gene TRBV18 combines with J gene TRBJ2-3; D is unclear. The germline gives CDR1 KGHSH, CDR2 LQKENI. V lost 0 bases to trimming and J lost 2 bases, with 6 bases between them. The CDR3 sequence is 14 residues long. Looking up the rest from reference TRBV18 and TRBJ2-3 gives the full variable domain: NAGVMQNPRHLVRRRGQEARLRCSPMKGHSHVYWYRQLPEEGLKFMVYLQKENIIDESGMPKERFSAEFPKEGPSILRIQQVVRGDSAAYFCASSPPTSTDTQYFGPGTRLTVL.

The J gene is TRBJ2-3, the V gene TRBV5-1, with a tentative D call TRBD2 (6 bases). The CDR3 length is 14 residues. Germline CDR1 is SGHRS and CDR2 is YFSETQ. V was cut by 4 bases and J by 2 bases, with 11 bases left in between. CDR3 nucleotides: TGCGCCAGCAGCCCCGGGACTCTCACAGATACGCAGTATTTT. The encoded protein is CASSPGTLTDTQYF.

The chain is built from TRBV6-4 and TRBJ1-3; D possibly corresponds to TRBD1 (5 bases). V lost 7 bases, J lost 3 bases, and 10 bases lay in between. The CDR3 covers 13 residues. Per the germline V gene, CDR1 is MRHNA and CDR2 is SNTAGT. The CDR3 region has the DNA TGTGCCAGCATTACGCAGGGTGGAAACACCATATATTTT. This sequence encodes CASITQGGNTIYF.

J is TRBJ2-4 and V is TRBV2; TRBD2 matches at 12 bases. Germline CDR1 and CDR2: SNHLY and FYNNEI. The CDR3 contains 18 residues. J was trimmed by 0 bases and V by 2 bases; bases with no gene match: 5. CDR3 DNA sequence: TGTGCCAGCAGTGAACTAGCGGGGGGGTTCGTAGCCAAAAACATTCAGTACTTC. This sequence encodes CASSELAGGFVAKNIQYF.

This chain links TRBV14 with TRBJ2-2; no reliable D call. CDR1 is SGHDN and CDR2 is FVKESK in the germline V gene. Trimming removed 2 bases from V and 6 bases from J, with 7 bases in between. The CDR3 has 13 residues. CDR3 region: CASSQSSSGELFF. The CDR3 DNA sequence: TGTGCCAGCAGCCAAAGCTCCTCCGGGGAGCTGTTTTTT. The complete variable domain, with remaining parts taken from reference TRBV14 and TRBJ2-2, reads EAGVTQFPSHSVIEKGQTVTLRCDPISGHDNLYWYRRVMGKEIKFLLHFVKESKQDESGMPNNRFLAERTGGTYSTLKVQPAELEDSGVYFCASSQSSSGELFFGEGSRLTVL.

This chain connects TRBV4-1 to TRBJ1-4; D gene unclear. This CDR3 comprises 17 residues. Germline lookup yields CDR1 MGHRA and CDR2 YSYEKL. V dropped 4 bases and J dropped 0 bases, with 15 bases sitting between them. CDR3 region: CASSPRTEGATNEKLFF. In DNA form, the CDR3 reads TGCGCCAGCAGCCCCAGGACTGAGGGCGCAACTAATGAAAAACTGTTTTTT.

The J gene is TRBJ1-2, the V gene TRBV7-2; D ambiguous. Germline CDR1 reads SGHTA; CDR2 reads FQGNSA. This CDR3 comprises 15 residues. Trimming pared 3 bases from V and 3 bases from J, leaving 14 bases between. The CDR3 spells CASSFGTGWDYGYTF. The CDR3 DNA follows: TGTGCCAGCAGCTTCGGCACTGGCTGGGACTATGGCTACACCTTC.

The chain recombines TRBV3-1 (or the pseudogene TRBV3-2) with TRBJ2-7, with 10 bases aligning to TRBD1. Germline assignment: CDR1 LGHDT and CDR2 YNNKEL (reference sequence). The CDR3 has 18 amino acids. V lost 1 base and J lost 2; bases outside the gene matches: 11. The CDR3 here is CASSQARRQGACAYEQYV. In DNA form, the CDR3 reads TGTGCCAGCAGCCAAGCTAGGAGACAGGGGGCTTGCGCCTACGAGCAGTACGTC.

V and J are TRBV7-2 and TRBJ1-4; D is unclear. With 5 bases removed from V and 0 bases from J, the gap between germline ends came to 10 bases. Germline V gene data show CDR1 as SGHTA and CDR2 as FQGNSA. This CDR3 region has 15 residues. This CDR3 reads CASSPTRATNEKLFF. The CDR3 DNA is TGTGCCAGCAGCCCGACCCGTGCAACTAATGAAAAACTGTTTTTT.

This chain connects TRBV2 to TRBJ2-2; 7 positions agree with TRBD1. Germline V gene lookup returns CDR1 SNHLY and CDR2 FYNNEI. The CDR3 has 15 amino acids. Trimming cost V 4 bases and J 4 bases; bases outside gene matches: 6. CDR3 DNA: TGTGCCAGCAGTGGACAGGGTGGCGGCACCGGGGAGCTGTTTTTT. As protein: CASSGQGGGTGELFF.

This chain uses TRBV6-2 or TRBV6-3 with TRBJ1-5, with 8 bases aligning to TRBD1. V was clipped by 4 bases and J by 2 bases; unmatched bases: 4. Germline V gene sequence: CDR1 MNHEY, CDR2 SVGEGT. The CDR3 contains 15 residues. The CDR3 bases are TGTGCCAGCAGTTCCCCGACAGGGGGCAATCAGCCCCAGCATTTT. Its protein product is CASSSPTGGNQPQHF.

The genes are TRBV5-1 and TRBJ2-5; 7 bases fit TRBD1. The germline V gene has CDR1 SGHRS and CDR2 YFSETQ. The length of the CDR3 is 14 residues. V shed 4 bases, J shed 2 bases, and the junction held 5 bases outside the gene matches. CDR3 residues: CASSIRTGQETQYF. The CDR3, as DNA: TGCGCCAGCAGCATCCGGACAGGACAAGAGACCCAGTACTTC.

V is TRBV18 and J is TRBJ1-5; 9 nucleotides align to TRBD1. The ends lost 3 bases at V and 6 bases at J; junction bases unmatched: 3. Germline assignment: CDR1 KGHSH and CDR2 LQKENI. CDR3 length: 14 residues. This CDR3 is CASSPDRGGQPQHF. The CDR3 DNA reads TGTGCCAGCTCACCGGACAGGGGAGGTCAGCCCCAGCATTTT. Combining the CDR3 with reference TRBV18 and TRBJ1-5 gives the whole variable domain NAGVMQNPRHLVRRRGQEARLRCSPMKGHSHVYWYRQLPEEGLKFMVYLQKENIIDESGMPKERFSAEFPKEGPSILRIQQVVRGDSAAYFCASSPDRGGQPQHFGDGTRLSIL.

CDR3 region: CASRGGDIQYF. The CDR3 DNA is TGTGCCAGCAGGGGTGGGGACATTCAGTACTTC. The chain links TRBV6-5 to TRBJ2-4, with D uncertain. Germline V lookup: CDR1 MNHEY, CDR2 SVGAGI. V lost 6 bases, J lost 8 bases, and 8 bases lay in between. This CDR3 comprises 11 residues.

This clone was recorded once. This chain joins TRBV24-1 and TRBJ1-1; D unresolved. The CDR3 totals 15 residues. From germline, CDR1 is KGHDR and CDR2 SFDVKD. V dropped 4 bases and J dropped 3 bases, with 14 bases sitting between them. Here the CDR3 DNA reads TGTGCCACCAGTGACGCCCGCACCGGGGACACTGAAGCTTTCTTT. Translating gives CATSDARTGDTEAFF.

The chain joins TRBV5-6 to TRBJ2-5; the match to TRBD1 covers 9 bases. From germline, CDR1 is SGHDT and CDR2 YYEEEE. With 3 bases clipped from V and 5 bases from J, the junction kept 5 bases outside the gene matches. CDR3 length: 14 residues. CDR3 in DNA: TGTGCCAGCAGCTCCACAGGGGGCGCGGAGACCCAGTACTTC. Its protein is CASSSTGGAETQYF.

The chain links TRBV5-1 to TRBJ1-4; D is possibly TRBD1 (5 bases). V lost 4 bases and J lost 3, with 7 bases in between. The CDR3 totals 13 residues. Germline V lookup: CDR1 SGHRS, CDR2 YFSETQ. The CDR3 DNA reads as TGCGCCAGCAGCACGGGACCTAATGAAAAACTGTTTTTT. Translating it yields CASSTGPNEKLFF.

The J gene is TRBJ2-3, the V gene TRBV3-1 (or the pseudogene TRBV3-2); TRBD1 or TRBD2 may be the D gene (5 bases each). The CDR3 has 13 residues. Looked up from germline, CDR1 is LGHDT and CDR2 is YNNKEL (reference sequence). V shed 0 bases and J shed 6 bases, with 7 bases lying between them. DNA for the CDR3: TGTGCCAGCAGCCAAGATCGGGGCGATACGCAGTATTTT. Its protein is CASSQDRGDTQYF.

This clone was picked up a small number of times. This chain joins TRBV12-3 or TRBV12-4 and TRBJ2-7; D unresolved. Trimming stripped 3 bases from V and 9 bases from J, with 9 bases between. This CDR3 contains 11 residues. The CDR3 loop reads CASSLRSRQYV. DNA of the CDR3: TGTGCCAGCAGTTTGAGAAGCCGGCAGTACGTC.

V is TRBV6-5 and J is TRBJ1-4; D is possibly TRBD1 (5 bases). CDR1 and CDR2 from the germline V gene are MNHEY and SVGAGI. CDR3 size: 14 residues. The V and J ends lost 4 bases and 6 bases respectively, with 12 bases between them. CDR3 nucleotide sequence: TGTGCCAGCAGTTTAAGGGGCTTGGATGAAAAACTGTTTTTT. Its protein is CASSLRGLDEKLFF.

The rearrangement joins TRBV19 to TRBJ1-6; possibly TRBD1 for D (6 bases). The germline CDR1 and CDR2 sequences are LNHDA and SQIVND (reference sequence). Trimming removed 6 bases from V and 5 bases from J, with 11 bases in between. The CDR3 covers 14 residues. In nucleotides, the CDR3 is TGTGCCAGTAGCACGGACAGTAATAATTCACCCCTCCACTTT. Residues: CASSTDSNNSPLHF.

The gene calls are TRBV5-4 and TRBJ1-4, with D tentatively TRBD1 (5 bases). Per the germline V gene, CDR1 is SGHNT and CDR2 is YYREEE (reference sequence). This CDR3 is built from 15 residues. Trimming took off 4 bases at V and 6 bases at J, with 16 bases between the two ends. CDR3 DNA: TGTGCCAGCAGCGATAAGACAAGACAGTATGAAAAACTGTTTTTT. Amino acids: CASSDKTRQYEKLFF.

The V and J genes are TRBV20-1 and TRBJ1-5; 8 bases align to TRBD1. Germline-derived CDR1 and CDR2 are DFQATT and SNEGSKA (reference sequence). Trimming cost V 3 bases and J 5 bases; bases outside gene matches: 6. The CDR3 spans 14 residues. Written as DNA, the CDR3 is TGCAGTGCTAGTAGACAGGGGATGTATCAGCCCCAGCATTTT. This gives the protein CSASRQGMYQPQHF.

This rearrangement joins TRBV5-8 to TRBJ2-3, with D tentatively TRBD2 (5 bases). This CDR3 contains 14 residues. The V end lost 7 bases, the J end lost 2 bases, and 14 bases lay between the germline ends. CDR1 is SGHTS, CDR2 YDEGEE, per germline. CDR3 sequence: CASPSSGPTDTQYF. The CDR3 DNA is TGTGCCAGCCCCTCCAGCGGACCCACAGATACGCAGTATTTT.